This record concerns one T cell receptor beta chain sequence. The V and J ends lost 6 bases and 0 bases respectively, with 15 bases between them. CDR1 is LNHDA, CDR2 SQIVND, per germline (reference sequence). This CDR3 is 16 amino acids long. The data were obtained in a study of blood T cell repertoires in COVID-19. Source study methods: From reference gene primer amplification, estimates of nucleated cell counts were derived. Profiled with immunoSEQ multiplex PCR; TCRdb holds only in-frame clones, not every one. The V and J calls and clone size were taken over from that table, and D and trimming were inferred from the DNA. There are about 46,000 clones in the sample; about 85% occur only once, and around 3.1% lies in the top ten.

The TCR originated in a woman aged 45-65 years who had recovered from COVID-19. The chain is built from TRBV19 and TRBJ1-5; D is unclear. Sequenced material: PBMCs or T cells enriched from blood (not recorded which). The CDR3 reads CASSPAAVSSNQPQHF. In DNA, the CDR3 is TGTGCCAGTAGCCCCGCTGCGGTCAGTAGCAATCAGCCCCAGCATTTT.